The rows below give T cell receptor beta chains drawn from one sample of a study of OX40 agonist ivuxolimab in advanced cancers. Data came from immunoSEQ multiplex PCR; TCRdb stores just in-frame clones and leaves some out. Among about 48,000 clones listed, 80% to 90% were seen once. The material sequenced was CD4+ or CD8+ T cells sorted from blood, taken in a trial of the OX40 agonist ivuxolimab. These receptors were obtained from an adult with an advanced solid tumor such as melanoma, head and neck, liver or kidney cancer. Both conserved end residues are part of each CDR3. The D gene is left open where the match is weak. Clone size is given for some rows only: seen once, a few or many times, or a class if the clone is expanded.

size | J | D | V | length | CDR3 | DNA
NA | TRBJ2-7 | TRBD2 | TRBV2 | 15 | CASSPRTSGPYEQYF | TGTGCCAGCAGTCCCCGGACTAGCGGACCCTACGAGCAGTACTTC
few | TRBJ1-1 | NA | TRBV6-1 | 14 | CASGPSRASTEAFF | TGTGCCAGCGGACCAAGTAGGGCATCCACTGAAGCTTTCTTT
NA | TRBJ2-2 | NA | TRBV29-1 | 13 | CSAARGATGELFF | TGCAGCGCCGCTCGGGGGGCGACCGGGGAGCTGTTTTTT
NA | TRBJ2-3 | NA | TRBV2 | 14 | CASLQGLSTDTQYF | TGTGCCAGTTTACAGGGCCTAAGCACAGATACGCAGTATTTT
NA | TRBJ1-6 | NA | TRBV2 | 13 | CASRVWVDSPLHF | TGTGCCAGCAGGGTGTGGGTTGATTCACCCCTCCACTTT
NA | TRBJ2-1 | NA | TRBV7-9 | 16 | CASSQPTGISYNEQFF | TGTGCCAGCAGCCAACCCACAGGGATATCCTACAATGAGCAGTTCTTC
NA | TRBJ1-2 | TRBD1 | TRBV2 | 15 | CASSPPYGTGDGYTF | TGTGCCAGCAGCCCCCCTTATGGGACAGGGGACGGCTACACCTTC
NA | TRBJ1-1 | TRBD1 | TRBV7-9 | 17 | CASSLARGGPGDTEAFF | TGTGCCAGCAGCTTAGCGAGAGGGGGCCCGGGTGACACTGAAGCTTTCTTT
once | TRBJ1-2 | TRBD1 | TRBV27 | 14 | CASSLGQGARGYTF | TGTGCCAGCAGCTTGGGACAGGGGGCGCGTGGCTACACCTTC
NA | TRBJ1-2 | TRBD1 | TRBV19 | 14 | CASNSGQANYGYTF | TGTGCCAGTAACTCGGGACAGGCTAACTATGGCTACACCTTC
NA | TRBJ2-3 | NA | TRBV5-1 | 13 | CASSPPLGDTQYF | TGCGCCAGCAGCCCTCCGCTGGGGGATACGCAGTATTTT
NA | TRBJ2-2 | TRBD2 | TRBV2 | 15 | CASRGTSGSTGELFF | TGTGCCAGCAGAGGTACTAGCGGGAGTACCGGGGAGCTGTTTTTT
NA | TRBJ2-5 | TRBD2 | TRBV14 | 15 | CASSSLAGGQETQYF | TGTGCCAGCAGCTCCCTAGCGGGAGGGCAAGAGACCCAGTACTTC
NA | TRBJ2-3 | NA | TRBV28 | 13 | CASIEGSTDTQYF | TGTGCCAGCATAGAGGGAAGCACAGATACGCAGTATTTT
NA | TRBJ1-3 | NA | TRBV18 | 15 | CASSPQAHSGNTIYF | TGTGCCAGCTCACCACAAGCACACTCTGGAAACACCATATATTTT
once | TRBJ2-1 | NA | TRBV6-6 | 16 | CASSYPLGGGYNEQFF | TGTGCCAGCAGTTACCCCTTAGGGGGGGGCTACAATGAGCAGTTCTTC
NA | TRBJ2-3 | NA | TRBV9 | 14 | CASSEGISTDTQYF | TGTGCCAGCAGCGAAGGGATAAGCACAGATACGCAGTATTTT
NA | TRBJ2-5 | TRBD2 | TRBV11-2 | 16 | CASSPGTSGEQETQYF | TGTGCCAGCAGCCCTGGGACTAGCGGGGAACAAGAGACCCAGTACTTC
once | TRBJ2-5 | NA | TRBV7-6 | 12 | CASSLGRETQYF | TGTGCCAGCAGCTTGGGGAGGGAGACCCAGTACTTC
NA | TRBJ1-1 | NA | TRBV6-4 | 13 | CASSFELNTEAFF | TGTGCCAGTTCCTTCGAGCTGAACACTGAAGCTTTCTTT
NA | TRBJ2-7 | NA | TRBV6-1 | 14 | CASSPLQGPGEQYF | TGTGCCAGCAGCCCTTTGCAAGGGCCCGGCGAGCAGTACTTC
NA | TRBJ1-1 | NA | TRBV28 | 13 | CASRGGMNTEAFF | TGTGCCAGCAGGGGGGGTATGAACACTGAAGCTTTCTTT
NA | TRBJ1-2 | NA | TRBV9 | 12 | CASSLQMGYYTF | TGTGCCAGCAGCCTTCAAATGGGGTACTACACCTTC
NA | TRBJ2-5 | TRBD2 | TRBV5-1 | 17 | CASSLVGSGSRQETQYF | TGCGCCAGCAGCTTGGTTGGTAGCGGGAGTCGACAAGAGACCCAGTACTTC
NA | TRBJ1-2 | NA | TRBV30 | 13 | CAWSVPQSYGYTF | TGTGCCTGGAGTGTACCCCAGTCCTATGGCTACACCTTC
NA | TRBJ2-7 | NA | TRBV9 | 13 | CASSVVDGGEQYF | TGTGCCAGCAGCGTAGTCGATGGGGGGGAGCAGTACTTC
NA | TRBJ1-4 | NA | TRBV23-1 | 15 | CASSQKGITREKLFF | TGCGCCAGCAGTCAAAAGGGGATTACACGTGAAAAACTGTTTTTT
NA | TRBJ2-5 | TRBD2 | TRBV6-1 | 15 | CASSPGLAGEQTQYF | TGTGCCAGCAGTCCAGGACTAGCGGGAGAACAGACCCAGTACTTC
NA | TRBJ1-1 | TRBD1 | TRBV19 | 14 | CASSVGQGSAQAFF | TGTGCCAGTAGCGTAGGACAGGGGTCCGCCCAAGCTTTCTTT
NA | TRBJ2-7 | NA | TRBV10-3 | 13 | CAITATGSYEQYF | TGTGCCATCACCGCCACAGGCTCCTACGAGCAGTACTTC
NA | TRBJ2-1 | NA | TRBV11-2 | 15 | CASRLGGLSYNEQFF | TGTGCCAGCAGACTCGGGGGACTCTCCTACAATGAGCAGTTCTTC
NA | TRBJ2-7 | TRBD1 | TRBV28 | 16 | CASSRPGQGLGYEQYF | TGTGCCAGCAGTCGACCGGGACAGGGGCTCGGGTACGAGCAGTACTTC
NA | TRBJ1-2 | TRBD1 | TRBV28 | 13 | CASMTGAVPGYTF | TGTGCCAGTATGACAGGGGCGGTCCCTGGCTACACCTTC
once | TRBJ2-6 | NA | TRBV5-6 | 15 | CASSLQISGANVLTF | TGTGCCAGCAGCCTGCAGATCTCTGGGGCCAACGTCCTGACTTTC
NA | TRBJ2-7 | NA | TRBV28 | 14 | CASRTTGFTYEQYF | TGTGCCAGCAGGACGACAGGATTCACCTACGAGCAGTACTTC
NA | TRBJ1-1 | NA | TRBV28 | 15 | CASSSPGTGNTEAFF | TGTGCCAGCAGTTCGCCGGGAACGGGGAACACTGAAGCTTTCTTT
NA | TRBJ2-1 | NA | TRBV7-6 | 15 | CASSPQGRVWNEQFF | TGTGCCAGCAGCCCCCAGGGACGAGTTTGGAATGAGCAGTTCTTC
NA | TRBJ1-5 | NA | TRBV28 | 12 | CASSISNQPQHF | TGTGCCAGCAGTATAAGCAATCAGCCCCAGCATTTT
NA | TRBJ2-3 | NA | TRBV7-9 | 16 | CASSLASSGSTDTQYF | TGTGCCAGCAGCTTAGCGTCCAGCGGGTCCACAGATACGCAGTATTTT
NA | TRBJ1-1 | TRBD1 | TRBV30 | 14 | CAWSQDRERTEAFF | TGTGCCTGGAGTCAGGACAGGGAGAGGACTGAAGCTTTCTTT
NA | TRBJ2-1 | TRBD2 | TRBV28 | 16 | CASSLGGRGQRNEQFF | TGTGCCAGCAGTTTAGGCGGGAGGGGGCAGCGGAATGAGCAGTTCTTC
NA | TRBJ1-1 | NA | TRBV28 | 13 | CASSLTGRTEAFF | TGTGCCAGCAGTTTGACAGGTCGGACTGAAGCTTTCTTT
NA | TRBJ2-3 | NA | TRBV21-1 | 19 | CASPILAGGAISSTDTQYF | TGTGCCAGCCCAATCCTAGCGGGAGGGGCGATCTCTAGCACAGATACGCAGTATTTT
NA | TRBJ1-1 | TRBD1 | TRBV18 | 14 | CASSPDRAHTEAFF | TGTGCCAGCTCACCAGACAGGGCCCACACTGAAGCTTTCTTT